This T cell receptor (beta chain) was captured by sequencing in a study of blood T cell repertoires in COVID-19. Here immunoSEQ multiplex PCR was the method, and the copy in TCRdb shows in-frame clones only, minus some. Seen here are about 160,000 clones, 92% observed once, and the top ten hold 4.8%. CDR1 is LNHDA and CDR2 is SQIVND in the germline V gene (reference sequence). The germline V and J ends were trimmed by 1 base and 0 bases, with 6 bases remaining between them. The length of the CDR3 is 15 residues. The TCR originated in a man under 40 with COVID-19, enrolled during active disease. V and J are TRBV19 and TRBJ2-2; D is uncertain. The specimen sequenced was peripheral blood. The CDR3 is CASSIGQTNTGELFF. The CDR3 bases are TGTGCCAGTAGTATAGGTCAGACGAACACCGGGGAGCTGTTTTTT.